What follows is one T cell receptor beta chain and its context. Antigen specificity is unknown. These data are taken from a study of cytomegalovirus exposure and HLA in healthy donors. Study-wide points: High specificity and sensitivity for cytomegalovirus status were reported for the classifier. Later examination showed HLA-associated TCR beta chains had greater clonal expansion than equally common others. Presence/absence results assume similar sequencing depth per donor, which may not hold. A few V segments could not be told apart, such as TRBV6-2 and TRBV6-3, and were left out.

The trim removed 8 bases at V and 5 bases at J, leaving 6 bases unmatched. The CDR3 length is 14 residues. Germline values: CDR1 SNHLY, CDR2 FYNNEI. Primers: 60 Vbeta forward and 13 Jbeta reverse. Sequencing used immunoSEQ multiplex PCR; TCRdb keeps in-frame clones, though not all of them. The profile shows 120,000 to 150,000 clones, roughly four fifths of them singletons. This clonotype originated in a man between 35 and 55 years old in good health and CMV-seropositive. This chain links TRBV2 with TRBJ2-3, with TRBD2 identical over 11 bases. The sequencing input was PBMCs. The CDR3 DNA reads as TGTGCCAGCTTGGTAGCGGGAGGGAGAGATACGCAGTATTTT. It translates to CASLVAGGRDTQYF.